The clone carrying this TCR beta chain was seen many times. Antigen unknown. This sample is drawn from a study of blood T cells in healthy people across ages. Study-wide findings and caveats: Researchers said unsorted PBMCs prevented a conclusive naive versus antigen-experienced comparison.

This CDR3 is built from 13 residues. Germline V gives CDR1 DFQATT, CDR2 SNEGSKA (reference sequence). A J-beta primer mix and a sample-barcoded 5' primer were used in a second PCR of roughly 7 to 12 cycles. TCRdb redid the calling of the 5' RACE reads with MiXCR, one entry per CDR3 protein. The sample contains 800,000 or so distinct CDR3 sequences, approximately 25% of which appear only once. Separately, the same data were catalogued under a study of T cells of mothers and their children. That source reports: The yield was over 8.5 million TCR beta CDR3 reads from each mother and about 3.2 million from each child.

The receptor comes from a boy younger than 18 in good health. The sequencing input was blood. This sequence joins TRBV20-1 and TRBJ2-5; 8 positions agree with TRBD2. The J call may be mistaken, given a closer DNA end match to TRBJ2-7. The CDR3 DNA reads as TGCAGTGCCGGAAGCGGGAGAGTCTACGAGCAGTACTTC. Amino acid sequence: CSAGSGRVYEQYF.